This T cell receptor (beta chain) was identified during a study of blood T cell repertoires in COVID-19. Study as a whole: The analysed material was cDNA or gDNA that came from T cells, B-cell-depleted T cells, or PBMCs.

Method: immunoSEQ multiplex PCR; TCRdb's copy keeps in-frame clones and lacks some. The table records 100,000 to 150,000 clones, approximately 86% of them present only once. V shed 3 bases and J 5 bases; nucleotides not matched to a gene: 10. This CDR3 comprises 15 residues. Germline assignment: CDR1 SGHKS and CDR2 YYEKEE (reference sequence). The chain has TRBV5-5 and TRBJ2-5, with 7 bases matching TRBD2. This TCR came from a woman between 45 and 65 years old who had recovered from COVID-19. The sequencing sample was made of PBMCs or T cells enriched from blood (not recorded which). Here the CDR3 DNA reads TGTGCCAGCAGCTATATGCGGACTAGAGGCGAGACCCAGTACTTC. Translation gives CASSYMRTRGETQYF.